This T cell receptor (beta chain) appears in the sequencing data of a study of cytomegalovirus exposure and HLA in healthy donors. Both 60 Vbeta primers and 13 Jbeta primers went into the PCR. TCRdb's table, derived via immunoSEQ multiplex PCR, lists solely in-frame clones and lacks some. The sample lists some 120,000 clones, 79% seen once, with around 3% in the top ten. This clone was detected only once. Its target is unknown. Study-wide findings and caveats: In an earlier analysis, productive rearrangement rates for most beta V segments clustered near 87% or 30%.

Deletions cut 4 bases from V and 1 base from J, with 10 bases between. The CDR3 sequence is 14 residues long. Per germline, CDR1 LNHDA and CDR2 SQIVND (reference sequence). V and J are TRBV19 and TRBJ2-5; a possible D gene is TRBD2 (5 bases). The receptor comes from a woman between 18 and 29 years old in good health and CMV-seropositive. Sequencing was carried out using PBMCs. This CDR3 reads CASSKRSIQETQYF. CDR3 DNA sequence: TGTGCCAGTAGTAAGCGGTCCATCCAAGAGACCCAGTACTTC.